This TCR beta chain was sequenced in a study of shared clonotypes between healthy human individuals. This clone was observed once. Trimming cost V 3 bases and J 5 bases, with 10 bases left between them. Germline V gives CDR1 MNHNS, CDR2 SASEGT. The CDR3 runs 13 residues. This table comes from immunoSEQ multiplex PCR, and its TCRdb copy is limited to in-frame clones, with some not included. The table lists some 1,400,000 clones, around 97% of them singletons. The V gene is TRBV6-1, the J gene TRBJ1-1; perhaps TRBD1 as D (5 bases). The receptor's source is a man aged 30 to 39 in good health. Sequencing used naive CD4+ T cells sorted from blood. Regarding subset: CD45RA+ positively selected. The CDR3 sequence: CASSDRVGTEAFF. CDR3 DNA: TGTGCCAGCAGTGACAGGGTCGGGACTGAAGCTTTCTTT.